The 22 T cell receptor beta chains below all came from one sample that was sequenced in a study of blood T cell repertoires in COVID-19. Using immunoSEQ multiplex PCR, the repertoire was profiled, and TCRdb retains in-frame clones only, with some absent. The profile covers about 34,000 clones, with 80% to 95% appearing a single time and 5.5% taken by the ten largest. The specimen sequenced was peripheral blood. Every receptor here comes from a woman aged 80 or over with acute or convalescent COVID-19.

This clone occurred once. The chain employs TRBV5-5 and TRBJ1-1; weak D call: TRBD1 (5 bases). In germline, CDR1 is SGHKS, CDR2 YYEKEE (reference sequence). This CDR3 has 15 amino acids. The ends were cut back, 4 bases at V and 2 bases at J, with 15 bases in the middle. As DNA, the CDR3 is TGTGCCAGCAGCATCCTCAGGGTCCTTAACACTGAAGCTTTCTTT. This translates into CASSILRVLNTEAFF.

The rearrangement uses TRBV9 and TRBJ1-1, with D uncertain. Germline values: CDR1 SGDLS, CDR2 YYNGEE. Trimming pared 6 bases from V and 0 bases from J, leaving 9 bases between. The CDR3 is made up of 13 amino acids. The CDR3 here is CASTRDMNTEAFF. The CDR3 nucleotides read TGTGCCAGCACCCGAGACATGAACACTGAAGCTTTCTTT.

The CDR3 is CASSLGPGGNEQFF. CDR3 DNA: TGTGCCAGCAGCTTAGGCCCAGGGGGTAATGAGCAGTTCTTC. The J gene is TRBJ2-1, the V gene TRBV7-2; 7 nucleotides agree with TRBD1. CDR3 length equals 14 residues. The germline V gene encodes CDR1 SGHTA and CDR2 FQGNSA. V was clipped by 1 base and J by 7 bases; unmatched bases: 4.

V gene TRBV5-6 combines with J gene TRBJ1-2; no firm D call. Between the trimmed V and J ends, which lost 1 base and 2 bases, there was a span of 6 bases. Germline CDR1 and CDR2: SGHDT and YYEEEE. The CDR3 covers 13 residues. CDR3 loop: CASSLNSNYGYTF. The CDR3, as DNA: TGTGCCAGCAGCTTGAACAGCAACTATGGCTACACCTTC.

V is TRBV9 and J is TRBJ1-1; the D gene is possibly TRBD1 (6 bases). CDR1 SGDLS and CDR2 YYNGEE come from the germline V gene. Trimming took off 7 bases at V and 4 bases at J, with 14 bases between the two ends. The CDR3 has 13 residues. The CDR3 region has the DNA TGTGCCAGCGGACGGGGGGCAGCCACTGAAGCTTTCTTT. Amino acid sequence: CASGRGAATEAFF.

The CDR3 coding sequence is TGTGCCAGCAGGACCGGGACAGGGTACTACGAGCAGTACTTC. Protein sequence: CASRTGTGYYEQYF. The V call is TRBV6-5, the J call TRBJ2-7; the match to TRBD1 covers 9 bases. V gave up 6 bases and J gave up 3 bases; unmatched junction bases: 6. The CDR3 runs 14 residues. Germline V lookup: CDR1 MNHEY, CDR2 SVGAGI.

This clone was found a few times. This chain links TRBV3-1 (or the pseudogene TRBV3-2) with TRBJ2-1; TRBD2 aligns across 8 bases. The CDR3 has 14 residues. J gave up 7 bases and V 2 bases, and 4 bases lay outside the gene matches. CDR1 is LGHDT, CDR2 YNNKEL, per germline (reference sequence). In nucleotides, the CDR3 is TGTGCCAGCAGCCAACGGGGGGGTGAAAATGAGCAGTTCTTC. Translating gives CASSQRGGENEQFF.

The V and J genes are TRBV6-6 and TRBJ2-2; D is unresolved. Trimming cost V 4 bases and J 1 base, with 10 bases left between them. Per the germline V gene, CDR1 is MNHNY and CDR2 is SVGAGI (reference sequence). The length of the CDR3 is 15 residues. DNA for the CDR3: TGTGCCAGCAGTTCTAACTTTAAGAACACCGGGGAGCTGTTTTTT. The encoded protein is CASSSNFKNTGELFF.

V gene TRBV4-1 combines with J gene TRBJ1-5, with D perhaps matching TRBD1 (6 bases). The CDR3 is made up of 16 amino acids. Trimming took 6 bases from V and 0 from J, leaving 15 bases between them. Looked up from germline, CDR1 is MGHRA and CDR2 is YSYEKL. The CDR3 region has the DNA TGCGCCAGCAGTCAGGGGAATTGGTATAGCAATCAGCCCCAGCATTTT. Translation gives CASSQGNWYSNQPQHF.

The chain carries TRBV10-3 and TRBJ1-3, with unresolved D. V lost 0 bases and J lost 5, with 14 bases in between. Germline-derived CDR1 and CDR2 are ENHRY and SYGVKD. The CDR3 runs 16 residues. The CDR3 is CAISESSGITRNTIYF. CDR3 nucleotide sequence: TGTGCCATCAGTGAGTCAAGCGGGATCACCAGAAACACCATATATTTT.

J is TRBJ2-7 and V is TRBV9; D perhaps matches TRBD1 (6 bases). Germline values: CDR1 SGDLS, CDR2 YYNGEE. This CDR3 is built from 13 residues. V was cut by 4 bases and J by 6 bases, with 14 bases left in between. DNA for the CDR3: TGTGCCAGCAGCCCGTCACAGGGTCGCGAGCAGTACTTC. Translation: CASSPSQGREQYF.

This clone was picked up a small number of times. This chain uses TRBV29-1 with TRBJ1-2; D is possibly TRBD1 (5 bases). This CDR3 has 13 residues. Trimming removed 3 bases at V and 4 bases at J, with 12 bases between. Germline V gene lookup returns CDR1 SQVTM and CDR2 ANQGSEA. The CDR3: CSVDGGRGYGYTF. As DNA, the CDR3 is TGCAGCGTTGACGGGGGAAGGGGCTATGGCTACACCTTC.

CDR3 coding DNA: TGCGCCAGCAGCTTACGACAGAACACTGAAGCTTTCTTT. As protein: CASSLRQNTEAFF. V usage is TRBV5-1 and J usage is TRBJ1-1; no clear D gene. The germline V and J ends were trimmed by 2 bases and 1 base, with 6 bases remaining between them. This CDR3 is 13 amino acids long. Germline-derived CDR1 and CDR2 are SGHRS and YFSETQ. The full variable domain, with the rest looked up from reference TRBV5-1 and TRBJ1-1, is KAGVTQTPRYLIKTRGQQVTLSCSPISGHRSVSWYQQTPGQGLQFLFEYFSETQRNKGNFPGRFSGRQFSNSRSEMNVSTLELGDSALYLCASSLRQNTEAFFGQGTRLTVV.

The CDR3 DNA is TGTGCCAGCAGTTCGGACTCGCGAGCGACCCAGTACTTC. Its protein is CASSSDSRATQYF. This chain uses TRBV6-4 with TRBJ2-5; D perhaps matches TRBD2 (5 bases). Germline V gene sequence: CDR1 MRHNA, CDR2 SNTAGT. CDR3 size: 13 residues. V was clipped by 5 bases and J by 7 bases, with 14 bases between them.

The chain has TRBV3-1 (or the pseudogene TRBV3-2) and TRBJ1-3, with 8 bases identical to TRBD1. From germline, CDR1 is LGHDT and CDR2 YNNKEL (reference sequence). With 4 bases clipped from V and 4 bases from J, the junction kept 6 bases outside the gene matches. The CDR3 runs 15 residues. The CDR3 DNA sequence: TGTGCCAGCAGCCTCAGGGGGCTCCCAGGAAACACCATATATTTT. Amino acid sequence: CASSLRGLPGNTIYF.

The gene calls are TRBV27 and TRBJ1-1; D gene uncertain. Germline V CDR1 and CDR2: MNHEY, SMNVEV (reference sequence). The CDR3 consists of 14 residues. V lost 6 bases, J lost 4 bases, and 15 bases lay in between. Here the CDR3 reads CASREGRGSTEAFF. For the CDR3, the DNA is TGTGCCAGCAGGGAAGGGAGAGGGAGCACTGAAGCTTTCTTT.

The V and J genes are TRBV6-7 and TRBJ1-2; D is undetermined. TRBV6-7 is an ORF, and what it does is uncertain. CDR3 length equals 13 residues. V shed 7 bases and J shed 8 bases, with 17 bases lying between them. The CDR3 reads CASTIWGGSGYTF. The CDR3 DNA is TGTGCCAGCACCATTTGGGGAGGTAGCGGCTACACCTTC.

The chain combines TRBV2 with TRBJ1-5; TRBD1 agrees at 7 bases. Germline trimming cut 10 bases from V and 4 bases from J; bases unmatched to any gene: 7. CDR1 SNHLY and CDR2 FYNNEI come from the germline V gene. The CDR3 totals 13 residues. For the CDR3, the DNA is TGTGCCACCAAGACAGGGTTGAATCAGCCCCAGCATTTT. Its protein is CATKTGLNQPQHF. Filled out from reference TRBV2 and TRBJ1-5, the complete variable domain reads EPEVTQTPSHQVTQMGQEVILRCVPISNHLYFYWYRQILGQKVEFLVSFYNNEISEKSEIFDDQFSVERPDGSNFTLKIRSTKLEDSAMYFCATKTGLNQPQHFGDGTRLSIL.

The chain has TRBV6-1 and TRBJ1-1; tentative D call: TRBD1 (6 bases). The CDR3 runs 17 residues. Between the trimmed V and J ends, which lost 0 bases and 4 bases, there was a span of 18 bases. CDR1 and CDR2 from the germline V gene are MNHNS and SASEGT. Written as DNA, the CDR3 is TGTGCCAGCAGTGAAGCTTGGGGCGCGGGGGCTCCCACTGAAGCTTTCTTT. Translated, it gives CASSEAWGAGAPTEAFF.

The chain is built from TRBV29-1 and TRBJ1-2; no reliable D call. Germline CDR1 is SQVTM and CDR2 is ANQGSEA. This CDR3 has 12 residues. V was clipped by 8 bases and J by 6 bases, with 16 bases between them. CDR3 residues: CSPELSEDGYTF. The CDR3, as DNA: TGCAGCCCGGAGCTAAGTGAGGATGGCTACACCTTC. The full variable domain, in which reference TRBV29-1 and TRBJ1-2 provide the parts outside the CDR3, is SAVISQKPSRDICQRGTSLTIQCQVDSQVTMMFWYRQQPGQSLTLIATANQGSEATYESGFVIDKFPISRPNLTFSTLTVSNMSPEDSSIYLCSPELSEDGYTFGSGTRLTVV.

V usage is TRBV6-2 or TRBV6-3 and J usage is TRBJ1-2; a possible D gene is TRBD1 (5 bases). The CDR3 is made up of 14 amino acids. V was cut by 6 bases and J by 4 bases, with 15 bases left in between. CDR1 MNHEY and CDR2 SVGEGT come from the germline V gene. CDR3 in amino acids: CASSPGSSLYGYTF. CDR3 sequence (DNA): TGTGCCAGCAGCCCAGGGAGTAGCCTCTATGGCTACACCTTC.

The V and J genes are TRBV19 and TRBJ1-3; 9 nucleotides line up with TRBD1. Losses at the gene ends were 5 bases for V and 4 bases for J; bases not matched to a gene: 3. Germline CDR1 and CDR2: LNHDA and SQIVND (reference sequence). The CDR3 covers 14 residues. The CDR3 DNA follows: TGTGCCAGTAGTTCGGACAGGGGAGGAAACACCATATATTTT. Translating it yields CASSSDRGGNTIYF.